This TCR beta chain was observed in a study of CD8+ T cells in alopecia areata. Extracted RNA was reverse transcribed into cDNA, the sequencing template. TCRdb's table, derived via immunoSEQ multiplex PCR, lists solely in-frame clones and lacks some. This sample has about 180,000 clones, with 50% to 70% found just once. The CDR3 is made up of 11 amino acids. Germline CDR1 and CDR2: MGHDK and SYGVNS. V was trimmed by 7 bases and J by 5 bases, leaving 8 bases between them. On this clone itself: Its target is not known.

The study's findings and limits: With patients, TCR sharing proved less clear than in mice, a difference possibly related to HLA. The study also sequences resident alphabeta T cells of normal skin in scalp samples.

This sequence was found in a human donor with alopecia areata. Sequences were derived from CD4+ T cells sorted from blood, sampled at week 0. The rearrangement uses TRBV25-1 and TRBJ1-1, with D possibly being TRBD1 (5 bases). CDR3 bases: TGTGCCAGCACAGGGCAAACTGAAGCTTTCTTT. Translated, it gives CASTGQTEAFF.